This TCR beta chain is from a study of CD8 T cells in ankylosing spondylitis. General study findings and limits: Within peripheral blood, clones linked to disease were CD8+ and relatively rare. There was reportedly significant enrichment of clones that were disease-linked in matched ankylosing spondylitis synovial fluid. Some of these motif variants have turned up before, in reports on reactive arthritis synovial fluid and blood. Roughly eight highly homologous variants made up a TCR beta motif that seemed to typify ankylosing spondylitis blood.

5'-RACE, quantitative and with molecular barcodes, yielded the TCR beta libraries. TCRdb re-called the 5' RACE reads with MiXCR, one entry per CDR3 protein. The sample shows over 600,000 distinct CDR3 sequences, under 20% of them seen only once. The germline V and J ends were trimmed by 4 bases and 4 bases, with 14 bases remaining between them. This CDR3 region has 14 residues. Germline values: CDR1 LGHNA, CDR2 YNFKEQ. This clonotype was recorded at least ten times. What it recognizes is unknown. The sample consisted of blood, either unsorted or a sorted T cell fraction (not recorded which). The chain links TRBV4-2 to TRBJ2-7, with TRBD2 as a possible D gene (6 bases). This clonotype was obtained from a male donor with ankylosing spondylitis. The CDR3 sequence is CASSPPGLFYEQYF. DNA for the CDR3: TGTGCCAGCAGCCCGCCGGGACTGTTTTACGAGCAGTACTTC.